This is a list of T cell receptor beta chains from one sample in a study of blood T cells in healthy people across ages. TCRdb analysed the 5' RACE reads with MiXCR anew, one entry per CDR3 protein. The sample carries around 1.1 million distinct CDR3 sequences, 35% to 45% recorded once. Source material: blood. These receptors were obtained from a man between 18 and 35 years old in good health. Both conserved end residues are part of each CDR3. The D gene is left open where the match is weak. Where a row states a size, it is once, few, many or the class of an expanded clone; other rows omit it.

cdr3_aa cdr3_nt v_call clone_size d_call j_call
CATSDSGGTGGELFF TGTGCCACCTCAGATAGCGGGGGAACTGGCGGGGAGCTGTTTTTT TRBV9 . TRBD2 TRBJ2-2
CASSYADSTEAFF TGTGCCAGCAGTTACGCAGACAGCACTGAAGCTTTCTTT TRBV6-5 few . TRBJ1-1
CASSLWGGDENTEAFF TGCGCCAGCAGCTTGTGGGGGGGCGATGAGAACACTGAAGCTTTCTTT TRBV5-1 . . TRBJ1-1
CAISEQFNQPQHF TGTGCCATCAGTGAACAGTTCAATCAGCCCCAGCATTTT TRBV10-3 . . TRBJ1-5
CASSWATGETNEKLFF TGTGCCAGCAGCTGGGCAACAGGAGAAACTAATGAAAAACTGTTTTTT TRBV9 few . TRBJ1-4
CSARKGRGLVFF TGCAGTGCTAGAAAGGGCCGAGGGTTAGTTTTCTTT TRBV20-1 few . TRBJ1-1
CASSSAGILSSYNEQYF TGTGCCAGCAGCTCAGCTGGAATATTGAGCTCCTACAATGAGCAGTACTTC TRBV7-8 . . TRBJ2-7
CASSLRTGIDEQYF TGTGCCAGCAGCTTGAGGACAGGTATCGATGAGCAGTACTTC TRBV7-2 . TRBD1 TRBJ2-7
CASSQEGLSGTYEQYF TGTGCCAGCAGCCAAGAGGGGCTCTCCGGGACCTACGAGCAGTACTTC TRBV4-2 few . TRBJ2-7
CASSKAISYNEQFF TGTGCCAGCAGCAAGGCAATCTCCTACAATGAGCAGTTCTTC TRBV12-3/TRBV12-4 . . TRBJ2-1
CASSMNSEALGNYGYTF TGTGCCAGTAGTATGAATTCGGAGGCCTTAGGCAACTATGGCTACACCTTC TRBV19 once . TRBJ1-2
CASSSLQSSGGSYEQYF TGTGCCTCCTCCAGCTTACAGTCTAGCGGGGGTTCCTACGAGCAGTACTTC TRBV7-8 few TRBD2 TRBJ2-7
CASSSGRRGTRSYEQYF TGTGCCAGCAGCTCCGGTCGGAGGGGGACAAGATCCTACGAGCAGTACTTC TRBV7-8 once . TRBJ2-7
CASSPRQARDGYTF TGTGCCAGCAGCCCACGACAAGCCCGGGATGGCTACACCTTC TRBV3-1 . . TRBJ1-2
CASKGIAGELFF TGTGCCAGCAAGGGGATCGCCGGGGAGCTGTTTTTT TRBV27 . . TRBJ2-2
CASKWSRANTGELFF TGTGCCAGCAAGTGGTCCAGGGCCAACACCGGGGAGCTGTTTTTT TRBV6-2/TRBV6-3 once . TRBJ2-2
CASSLDSLAWYEQFF TGCGCCAGCAGCTTGGACTCGCTTGCCTGGTATGAGCAGTTCTTC TRBV5-1 . . TRBJ2-1
CASSGGWGDLYGYTF TGTGCCAGCTCCGGGGGCTGGGGCGACCTCTATGGCTACACCTTC TRBV9 few . TRBJ1-2
CASSYYRRPNTEAFF TGTGCCAGCAGCTATTACCGGAGGCCGAACACTGAAGCTTTCTTT TRBV6-2/TRBV6-3 . . TRBJ1-1
CASELAGVSTDTQYF TGTGCCAGCGAACTAGCGGGGGTGAGCACAGATACGCAGTATTTT TRBV12-3/TRBV12-4 few TRBD2 TRBJ2-3
CASSYYEGSTDTRYF TGTGCCAGCAGTTATTATGAGGGAAGCACAGATACGCGGTATTTT TRBV6-5 . . TRBJ2-3
CASNSGLAVISGYNEQFF TGCGCCAGCAATTCGGGACTAGCGGTTATAAGTGGATACAATGAGCAGTTCTTC TRBV5-1 many TRBD2 TRBJ2-1
CSLSPGPLSDQYF TGCAGCCTTAGCCCGGGGCCACTTTCTGACCAGTACTTC TRBV20-1 . . TRBJ2-7
CASRIAGGEYF TGTGCCAGCAGGATAGCGGGGGGCGAGTACTTC TRBV27 . TRBD2 TRBJ2-7
CATSGAEETQYF TGTGCCACCTCTGGAGCAGAAGAGACCCAGTACTTC TRBV6-5 . . TRBJ2-5
CASSDPPGAEQFF TGTGCCAGCAGTGACCCCCCAGGGGCAGAGCAGTTCTTC TRBV6-2/TRBV6-3 . . TRBJ2-1
CASSVGGANEKLFF TGTGCCAGCAGCGTCGGGGGGGCTAATGAAAAACTGTTTTTT TRBV9 many . TRBJ1-4
CAWRTGAQDNSPLHF TGTGCCTGGAGAACAGGGGCGCAAGATAATTCACCCCTCCACTTT TRBV30 once TRBD1 TRBJ1-6
CASSFPPGTGNNEQFF TGTGCCAGCAGTTTCCCCCCCGGGACAGGAAACAATGAGCAGTTCTTC TRBV27 few TRBD1 TRBJ2-1
CASSHIGTADYYGYTF TGCGCCAGCAGCCACATCGGGACAGCTGACTACTATGGCTACACCTTC TRBV4-3 . TRBD1 TRBJ1-2
CSAPSGTSGGAPYNEQFF TGCAGTGCTCCATCCGGGACTAGCGGGGGGGCGCCCTACAATGAGCAGTTCTTC TRBV20-1 few TRBD2 TRBJ2-1
CASSLADRDSGYTF TGCGCCAGCAGCTTGGCCGACAGGGACTCTGGCTACACCTTC TRBV5-1 few TRBD1 TRBJ1-2
CASSRPGTQNGYTF TGTGCCAGCAGCAGACCCGGGACGCAGAATGGCTACACCTTC TRBV7-2 once . TRBJ1-2
CSVAGLVKETQYF TGCAGTGTTGCGGGACTAGTTAAAGAGACCCAGTACTTC TRBV20-1 few TRBD2 TRBJ2-5
CASSNRDSSYNEQYF TGTGCCAGCAGCAACCGGGACAGCTCCTACAATGAGCAGTACTTC TRBV7-9 . TRBD1 TRBJ2-7
CASTLGPGGLNEQFF TGTGCCAGCACCTTAGGGCCAGGGGGCCTAAATGAGCAGTTCTTC TRBV11-1 few TRBD1 TRBJ2-1
CASSLVPRENGYTF TGCGCCAGCAGCTTGGTTCCAAGGGAAAATGGCTACACCTTC TRBV5-1 . . TRBJ1-2